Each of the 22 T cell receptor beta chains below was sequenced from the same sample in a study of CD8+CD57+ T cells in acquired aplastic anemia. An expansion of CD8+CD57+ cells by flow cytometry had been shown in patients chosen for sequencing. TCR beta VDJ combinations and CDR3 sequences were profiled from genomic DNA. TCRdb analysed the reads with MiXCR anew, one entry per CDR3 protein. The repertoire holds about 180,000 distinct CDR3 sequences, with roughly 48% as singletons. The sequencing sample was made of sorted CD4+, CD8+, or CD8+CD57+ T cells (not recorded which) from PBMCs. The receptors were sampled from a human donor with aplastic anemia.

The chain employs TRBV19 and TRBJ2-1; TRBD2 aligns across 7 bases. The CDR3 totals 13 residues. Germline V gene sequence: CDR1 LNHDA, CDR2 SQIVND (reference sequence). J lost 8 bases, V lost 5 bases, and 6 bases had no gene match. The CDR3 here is CASSPSLAHEQFF. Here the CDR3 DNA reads TGTGCCAGTAGTCCCTCACTAGCGCATGAGCAGTTCTTC.

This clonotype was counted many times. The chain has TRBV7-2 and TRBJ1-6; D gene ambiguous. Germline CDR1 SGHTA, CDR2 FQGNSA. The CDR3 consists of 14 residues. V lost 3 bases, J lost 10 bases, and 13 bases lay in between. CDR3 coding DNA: TGTGCCAGCAGCTTGGACCTCTTCCGGTCACCCCTCCACTTT. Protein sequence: CASSLDLFRSPLHF.

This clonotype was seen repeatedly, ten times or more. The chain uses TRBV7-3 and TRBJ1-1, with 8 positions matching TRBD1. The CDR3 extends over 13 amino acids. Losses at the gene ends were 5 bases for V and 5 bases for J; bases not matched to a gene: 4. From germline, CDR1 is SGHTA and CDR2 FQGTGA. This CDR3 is CASSGTGITEAFF. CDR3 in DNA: TGTGCCAGCAGCGGGACAGGCATAACTGAAGCTTTCTTT.

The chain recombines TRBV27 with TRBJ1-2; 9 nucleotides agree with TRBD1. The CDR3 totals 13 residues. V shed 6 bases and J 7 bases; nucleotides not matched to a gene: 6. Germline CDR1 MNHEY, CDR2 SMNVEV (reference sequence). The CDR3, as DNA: TGTGCCAGCAGACCGGGACAGGGTTCTGGCTACACCTTC. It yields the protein CASRPGQGSGYTF.

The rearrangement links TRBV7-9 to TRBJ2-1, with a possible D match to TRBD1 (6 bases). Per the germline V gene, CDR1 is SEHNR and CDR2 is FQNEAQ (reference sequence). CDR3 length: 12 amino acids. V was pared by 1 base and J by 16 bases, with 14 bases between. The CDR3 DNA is TGTGCCAGCAGCTTAGGGGACATCGATCAATTCTTC. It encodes CASSLGDIDQFF. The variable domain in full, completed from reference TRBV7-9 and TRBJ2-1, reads DTGVSQNPRHKITKRGQNVTFRCDPISEHNRLYWYRQTLGQGPEFLTYFQNEAQLEKSRLLSDRFSAERPKGSFSTLEIQRTEQGDSAMYLCASSLGDIDQFFGPGTRLTVL.

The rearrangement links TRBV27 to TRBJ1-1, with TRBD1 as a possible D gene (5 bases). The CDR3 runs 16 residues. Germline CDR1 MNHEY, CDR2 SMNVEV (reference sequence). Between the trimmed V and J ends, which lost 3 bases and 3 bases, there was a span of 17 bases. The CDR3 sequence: CASSFLGGTSDTEAFF. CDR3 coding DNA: TGTGCCAGCAGTTTTCTCGGGGGGACGTCCGACACTGAAGCTTTCTTT.

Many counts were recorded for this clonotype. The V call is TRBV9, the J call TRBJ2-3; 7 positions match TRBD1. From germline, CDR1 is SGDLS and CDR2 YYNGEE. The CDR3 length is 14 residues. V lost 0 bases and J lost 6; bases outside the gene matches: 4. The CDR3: CASSVDRGGDTQYF. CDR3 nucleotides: TGTGCCAGCAGCGTAGACAGGGGTGGCGATACGCAGTATTTT.

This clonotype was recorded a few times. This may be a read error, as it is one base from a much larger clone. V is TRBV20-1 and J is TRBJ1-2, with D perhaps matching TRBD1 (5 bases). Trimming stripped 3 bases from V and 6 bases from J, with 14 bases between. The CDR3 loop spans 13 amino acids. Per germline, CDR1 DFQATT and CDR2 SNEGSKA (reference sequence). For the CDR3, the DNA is TGCAGTGCTAGGGAGGGGCCGAACCATGGCTACACCTTC. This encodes CSAREGPNHGYTF.

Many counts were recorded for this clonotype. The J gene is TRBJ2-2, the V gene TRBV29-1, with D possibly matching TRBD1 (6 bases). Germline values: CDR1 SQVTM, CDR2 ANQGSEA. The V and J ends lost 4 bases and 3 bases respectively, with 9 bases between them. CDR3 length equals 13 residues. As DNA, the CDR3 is TGCAGCGTTGCCGGACAGTACACCGGGGAGCTGTTTTTT. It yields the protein CSVAGQYTGELFF.

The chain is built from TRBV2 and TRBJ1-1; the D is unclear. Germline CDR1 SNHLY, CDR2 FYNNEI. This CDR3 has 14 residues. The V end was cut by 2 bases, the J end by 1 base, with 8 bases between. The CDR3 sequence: CASSERAANTEAFF. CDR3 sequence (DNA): TGTGCCAGCAGTGAAAGGGCGGCGAACACTGAAGCTTTCTTT.

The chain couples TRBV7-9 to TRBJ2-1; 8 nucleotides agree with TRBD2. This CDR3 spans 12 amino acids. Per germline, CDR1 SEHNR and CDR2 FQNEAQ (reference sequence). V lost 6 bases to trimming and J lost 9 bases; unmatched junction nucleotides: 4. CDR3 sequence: CASSYLAGEQFF. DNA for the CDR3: TGTGCCAGCAGTTATCTAGCGGGTGAGCAGTTCTTC.

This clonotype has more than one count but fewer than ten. The CDR3 bases are TGTGCCACCAGCAGAGTGGGGGATGAGCAGTTCTTC. Translation: CATSRVGDEQFF. The rearrangement joins TRBV15 to TRBJ2-1; D may correspond to TRBD1 or TRBD2 (5 bases each). The V end lost 1 base, the J end lost 8 bases, and 6 bases lay between the germline ends. The CDR3 loop spans 12 amino acids. The germline gives CDR1 LNHNV, CDR2 YYDKDF (reference sequence).

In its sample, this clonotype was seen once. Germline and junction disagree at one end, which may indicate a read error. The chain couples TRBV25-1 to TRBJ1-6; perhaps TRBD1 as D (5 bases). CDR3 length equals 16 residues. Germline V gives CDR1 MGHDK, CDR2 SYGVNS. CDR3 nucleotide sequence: TGTGCCAGCAGCCTTGGCGCGGGGGGGTATAATTCACCCCCCCACTTT. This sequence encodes CASSLGAGGYNSPPHF.

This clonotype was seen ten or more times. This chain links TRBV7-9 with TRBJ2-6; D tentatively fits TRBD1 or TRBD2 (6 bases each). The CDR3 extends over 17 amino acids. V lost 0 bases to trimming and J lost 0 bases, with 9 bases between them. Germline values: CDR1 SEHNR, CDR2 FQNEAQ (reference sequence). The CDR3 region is CASSLAGGSSGANVLTF. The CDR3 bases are TGTGCCAGCAGCTTAGCGGGGGGCAGCTCTGGGGCCAACGTCCTGACTTTC.

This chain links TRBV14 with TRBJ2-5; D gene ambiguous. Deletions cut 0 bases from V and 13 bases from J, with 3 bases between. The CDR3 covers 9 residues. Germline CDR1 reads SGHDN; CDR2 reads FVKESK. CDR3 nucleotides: TGTGCCAGCAGCCAAGAATGGTACTTC. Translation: CASSQEWYF.

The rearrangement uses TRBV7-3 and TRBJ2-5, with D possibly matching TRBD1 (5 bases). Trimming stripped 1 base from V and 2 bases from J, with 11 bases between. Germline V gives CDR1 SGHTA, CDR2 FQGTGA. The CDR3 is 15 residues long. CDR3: CASSLKGLGQETQYF. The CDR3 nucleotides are TGTGCCAGCAGCTTAAAGGGGCTTGGGCAAGAGACCCAGTACTTC.

The CDR3 region has the DNA TGTGCCAGCAGTTCCCTCGACAGGGGGTCGTTGATCTATGGCTACACCTTC. Its translation: CASSSLDRGSLIYGYTF. The rearrangement uses TRBV6-2 or TRBV6-3 and TRBJ1-2; 9 nucleotides match TRBD1. V lost 4 bases, J lost 4 bases, and 13 bases stayed unmatched. The CDR3 spans 17 residues. Germline V gene data show CDR1 as MNHEY and CDR2 as SVGEGT.

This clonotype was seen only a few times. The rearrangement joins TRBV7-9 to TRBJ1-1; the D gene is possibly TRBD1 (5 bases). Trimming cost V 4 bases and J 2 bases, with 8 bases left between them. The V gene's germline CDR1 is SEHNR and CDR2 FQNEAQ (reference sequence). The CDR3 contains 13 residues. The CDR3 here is CASSSRANTEAFF. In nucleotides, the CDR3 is TGTGCCAGCAGCTCCAGGGCTAACACTGAAGCTTTCTTT. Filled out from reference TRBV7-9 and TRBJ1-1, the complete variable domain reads DTGVSQNPRHKITKRGQNVTFRCDPISEHNRLYWYRQTLGQGPEFLTYFQNEAQLEKSRLLSDRFSAERPKGSFSTLEIQRTEQGDSAMYLCASSSRANTEAFFGQGTRLTVV.

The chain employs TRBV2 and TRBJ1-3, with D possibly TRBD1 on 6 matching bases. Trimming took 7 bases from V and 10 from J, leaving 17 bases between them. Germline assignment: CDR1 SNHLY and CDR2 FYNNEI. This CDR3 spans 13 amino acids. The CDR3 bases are TGTGCCAGCAAAAATAGCGGGGGGACAACCATATATTTT. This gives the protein CASKNSGGTTIYF.

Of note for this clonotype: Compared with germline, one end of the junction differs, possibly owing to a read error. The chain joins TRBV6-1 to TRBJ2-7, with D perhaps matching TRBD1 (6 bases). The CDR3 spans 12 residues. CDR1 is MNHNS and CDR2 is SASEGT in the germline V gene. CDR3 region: CASSRTAAGQYF. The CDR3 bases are TGTGCCAGCAGTAGGACAGCGGCCGGGCAGTACTTT.

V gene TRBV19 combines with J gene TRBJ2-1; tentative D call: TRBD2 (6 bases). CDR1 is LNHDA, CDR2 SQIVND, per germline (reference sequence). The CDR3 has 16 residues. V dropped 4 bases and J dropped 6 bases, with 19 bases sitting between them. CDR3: CASSTGGVSASNEQFF. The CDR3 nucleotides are TGTGCCAGTAGTACCGGAGGGGTAAGTGCTAGCAATGAGCAGTTCTTC.

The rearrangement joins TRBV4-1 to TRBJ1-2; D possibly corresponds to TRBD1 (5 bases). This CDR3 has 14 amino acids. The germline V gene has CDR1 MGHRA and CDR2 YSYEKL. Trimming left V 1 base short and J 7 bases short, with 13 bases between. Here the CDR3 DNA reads TGCGCCAGCAGCCAAGGGGGCGCAGGATCTGGCTACACCTTC. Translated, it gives CASSQGGAGSGYTF.